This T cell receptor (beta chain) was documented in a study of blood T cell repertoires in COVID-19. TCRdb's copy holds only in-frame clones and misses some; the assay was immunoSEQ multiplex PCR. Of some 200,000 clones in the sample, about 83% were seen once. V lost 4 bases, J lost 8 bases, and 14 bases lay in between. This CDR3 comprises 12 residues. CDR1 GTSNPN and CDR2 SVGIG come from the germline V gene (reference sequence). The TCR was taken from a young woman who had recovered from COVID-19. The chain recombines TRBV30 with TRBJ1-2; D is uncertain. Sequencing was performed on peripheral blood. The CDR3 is CAWIQVGYGYTF. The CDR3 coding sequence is TGTGCCTGGATTCAGGTTGGCTACGGCTACACCTTC.